This T cell receptor beta chain was captured by sequencing in a study of T cell responses to AZD1222 COVID-19 vaccine. For this clone: Its antigen is unknown.

Study-wide results and caveats: Regions 160-218 and 743-854 dominated among vaccine-associated CD4 TCRs spanning spike. Just 6 or 7 AZD1222 recipients were seropositive at baseline.

Produced via immunoSEQ multiplex PCR; TCRdb's table is partial and in-frame only. The table has approximately 120,000 clones, around 85% seen once. The CDR3 is 16 residues long. Germline V gives CDR1 DFQATT, CDR2 SNEGSKA (reference sequence). Trimming took off 3 bases at V and 4 bases at J, with 21 bases between the two ends. Whether given at about 4 or about 12 weeks, second doses were pooled. The sequence was obtained from an adult who received the AZD1222 COVID-19 vaccine. Sample: peripheral blood, taken 28 days after the second AZD1222 dose. The rearrangement links TRBV20-1 to TRBJ1-2; D gene uncertain. As DNA, the CDR3 is TGCAGTGCTAGTCCCCAAATCGGGGTTGGTCCCTATGGCTACACCTTC. Encoded protein: CSASPQIGVGPYGYTF.